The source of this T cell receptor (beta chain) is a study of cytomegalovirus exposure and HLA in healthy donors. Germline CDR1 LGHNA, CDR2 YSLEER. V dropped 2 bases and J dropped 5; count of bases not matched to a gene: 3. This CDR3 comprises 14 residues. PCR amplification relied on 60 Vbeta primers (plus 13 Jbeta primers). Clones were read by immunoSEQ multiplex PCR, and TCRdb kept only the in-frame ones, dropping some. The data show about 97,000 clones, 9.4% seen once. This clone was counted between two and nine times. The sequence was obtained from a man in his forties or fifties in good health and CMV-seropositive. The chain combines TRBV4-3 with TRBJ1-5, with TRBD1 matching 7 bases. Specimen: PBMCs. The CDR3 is CASSQRQGDQPQHF. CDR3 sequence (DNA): TGCGCCAGCAGCCAACGGCAGGGGGATCAGCCCCAGCATTTT.